The clone carrying this T cell receptor beta chain was counted only a few times. The antigen remains undetermined. A much larger clone sits a single nucleotide away, making a read error possible. Other DNA sequences from this sample encode an identical CDR3 as well. The data are from a study of PD-1 blockade in classical Hodgkin lymphoma. Study-wide context: Nivolumab 3 mg/kg was given intravenously every 2 weeks.

The CDR3 has 13 residues. CDR1 SGHTS and CDR2 YDEGEE come from the germline V gene. J gave up 7 bases and V 3 bases, and 4 bases lay outside the gene matches. As for time point: cycle 4 day 1 (C4D1), after 5 to 7 weeks of nivolumab. All the patients suffered relapse after autologous stem cell transplantation, and brentuximab vedotin exposure differed. Magnetic negative selection isolated CD8+ T cells from thawed PBMCs. Method: immunoSEQ multiplex PCR; TCRdb's copy keeps in-frame clones and lacks some. The sample shows several thousand clones, 50% to 75% of them seen only once. Whole-study findings and limits: Compared with healthy donors, newly diagnosed patients reportedly showed lower baseline TCR diversity.

The V and J genes are TRBV5-8 and TRBJ2-1; 7 bases agree with TRBD1. This receptor was obtained from a human donor with classical Hodgkin lymphoma. The source material was CD8+ T cells from blood, sampled before the fourth cycle of nivolumab. Written as DNA, the CDR3 is TGTGCCAGCAGCTGGGGGACAGTGAATGAGCAGTTCTTC. It codes for CASSWGTVNEQFF.